Listed below are T cell receptor beta chains from one sample, sequenced in a study of cytomegalovirus exposure and HLA in healthy donors. The assay was immunoSEQ multiplex PCR, and TCRdb's table has in-frame clones only and misses some. The profile shows about 140,000 clones, more than 85% of them singletons. Sequencing was performed on PBMCs. These receptors were taken from a man younger than 30 in good health and CMV-seropositive. Both conserved end residues are part of each CDR3. D genes are given only for firm matches. Size values are once, few and many counts, or a class for expanded clones, and some rows have none.

V gene: TRBV9; J gene: TRBJ1-2; D gene: -; clone size: -; CDR3 protein: CASSVGFSTNYGYTF; CDR3 DNA: TGTGCCAGCAGCGTAGGGTTCAGTACGAACTATGGCTACACCTTC
V gene: TRBV9; J gene: TRBJ2-7; D gene: -; clone size: -; CDR3 protein: CASSVEAHTAGAYEQYF; CDR3 DNA: TGTGCCAGCAGCGTAGAAGCCCACACGGCAGGGGCCTACGAGCAGTACTTC
V gene: TRBV7-9; J gene: TRBJ1-3; D gene: TRBD1; clone size: once; CDR3 protein: CASSRQGVAGNTIYF; CDR3 DNA: TGTGCCAGCAGCCGACAGGGGGTAGCAGGAAACACCATATATTTT
V gene: TRBV19; J gene: TRBJ2-1; D gene: TRBD1; clone size: few; CDR3 protein: CASSDGQGGSYNEQFF; CDR3 DNA: TGTGCCAGTAGTGACGGACAGGGGGGATCCTACAATGAGCAGTTCTTC
V gene: TRBV7-9; J gene: TRBJ1-2; D gene: -; clone size: -; CDR3 protein: CASSPWTQLLLGYTF; CDR3 DNA: TGTGCCAGCAGCCCCTGGACACAACTCCTCTTGGGCTACACCTTC
V gene: TRBV15; J gene: TRBJ1-5; D gene: -; clone size: -; CDR3 protein: CATSSLETGWAQPQHF; CDR3 DNA: TGTGCCACCAGCAGTTTGGAAACAGGGTGGGCTCAGCCCCAGCATTTT
V gene: TRBV10-2; J gene: TRBJ2-7; D gene: TRBD2; clone size: once; CDR3 protein: CASRVAGGDYEQYF; CDR3 DNA: TGCGCCAGCAGAGTAGCGGGAGGGGACTACGAGCAGTACTTC
V gene: TRBV6-6; J gene: TRBJ1-2; D gene: -; clone size: -; CDR3 protein: CASSYYQGIGYTF; CDR3 DNA: TGTGCCAGCAGTTACTACCAGGGGATTGGCTACACCTTC
V gene: TRBV29-1; J gene: TRBJ1-1; D gene: TRBD1; clone size: -; CDR3 protein: CSGGQGANEAFF; CDR3 DNA: TGCAGCGGGGGACAGGGGGCGAATGAAGCTTTCTTT
V gene: TRBV6-5; J gene: TRBJ1-1; D gene: TRBD1; clone size: -; CDR3 protein: CASSLRQGATEAFF; CDR3 DNA: TGTGCCAGCAGTCTGCGACAGGGGGCAACTGAAGCTTTCTTT
V gene: TRBV5-8; J gene: TRBJ2-5; D gene: -; clone size: -; CDR3 protein: CASSTGTSKWETQYF; CDR3 DNA: TGTGCCAGCAGCACCGGGACAAGCAAATGGGAGACCCAGTACTTC